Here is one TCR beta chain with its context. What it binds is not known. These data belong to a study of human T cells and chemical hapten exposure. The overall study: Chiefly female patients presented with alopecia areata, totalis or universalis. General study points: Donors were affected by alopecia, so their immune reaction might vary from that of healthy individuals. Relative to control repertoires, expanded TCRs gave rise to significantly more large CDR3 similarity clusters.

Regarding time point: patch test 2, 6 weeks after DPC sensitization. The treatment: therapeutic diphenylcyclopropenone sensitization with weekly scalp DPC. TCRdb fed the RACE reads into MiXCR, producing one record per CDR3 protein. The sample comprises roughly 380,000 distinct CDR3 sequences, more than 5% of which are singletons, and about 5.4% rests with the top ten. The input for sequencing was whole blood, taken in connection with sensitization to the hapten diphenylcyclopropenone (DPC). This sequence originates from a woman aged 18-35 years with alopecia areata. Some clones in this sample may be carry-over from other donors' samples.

The CDR3 DNA is TGTGCCACCAGTGAGGCCGGGACAGGGACGAACACTGAAGCTTTCTTT. It specifies CATSEAGTGTNTEAFF. The chain couples TRBV24-1 to TRBJ1-1; 9 bases are a match to TRBD1. This CDR3 spans 16 amino acids. Trimming removed 4 bases from V and 1 base from J; junction bases left unmatched: 6. CDR1 and CDR2 (germline): KGHDR, SFDVKD.